These T cell receptor beta chains were read from a single sample in a study of regulatory T cells in long-lasting Graves disease. TCRdb independently ran MiXCR on the multiplex PCR reads; one entry per CDR3 protein. The data contain hundreds of thousands of distinct CDR3 sequences, about 22% of them singletons. Sequencing used peripheral blood mononuclear cells (PBMCs), obtained when the disease was refractory, from a patient treated with antithyroid drugs. The receptor source for this set is a female donor with Graves disease. The CDR3 runs from the conserved cysteine through the conserved F or W. A D gene is named only where the DNA matches it firmly. Size is omitted from some rows. Given values are once, few, many or a class for expanded clones.

V,J,size,D,DNA,CDR3
TRBV2,TRBJ1-4,many,NA,TGTGCCACCAAACCACGGGGGTGGTTCGAAAAACTGTTTTTT,CATKPRGWFEKLFF
TRBV3-1,TRBJ1-6,many,NA,TGTGCCAGCAGCCAAGTCGGGAACTATAATTCACCCCTCCACTTT,CASSQVGNYNSPLHF
TRBV12-3/TRBV12-4,TRBJ1-5,few,NA,TGTGCCAGCAGTTTAAGCCTAGATCAGCCCCAGCATTTT,CASSLSLDQPQHF
TRBV20-1,TRBJ1-5,few,NA,TGCAGTGCTCACTCCTCCCGGGTCACAGGCGGTAGCAATCAGCCCCAGCATTTT,CSAHSSRVTGGSNQPQHF
TRBV6-1,TRBJ2-7,few,NA,TGTGCCAGCACCGAACTTGAAGGTCACGAGCAGTACTTC,CASTELEGHEQYF
TRBV7-2,TRBJ2-3,NA,TRBD2,TGTGCCAGCAGGATAGATAGCGGGAGAACAGATACGCAGTATTTT,CASRIDSGRTDTQYF
TRBV20-1,TRBJ2-7,many,TRBD2,TGCAGTGCTAGCTACGCAATAGCGGGAGCCTACGAGCAGTACTTC,CSASYAIAGAYEQYF
TRBV7-2,TRBJ1-3,NA,NA,TGTGCCAGCAGCATTGCCGCGGGGGGAGGAGAAAACACCATATATTTT,CASSIAAGGGENTIYF
TRBV4-1,TRBJ1-6,few,NA,TGCGCCAGCAGCCACTTTACCGGGACGGATAATTCACCCCTCCACTTT,CASSHFTGTDNSPLHF
TRBV24-1,TRBJ2-3,NA,NA,TGTGCCACCAGTTCCGGCACAGATACGCAGTATTTT,CATSSGTDTQYF
TRBV30,TRBJ1-2,NA,NA,TGTGCCTGGAGTGTACCGGGACTCAACTATGGCTACACCTTC,CAWSVPGLNYGYTF
TRBV28,TRBJ2-7,many,NA,TGTGCCAGCAGTTTACCCAGGGGGGACGAGCAGTACTTC,CASSLPRGDEQYF
TRBV30,TRBJ1-2,few,NA,TGTGGATCGAAGGGGGAGGTGAATGGCTACACCTTC,CGSKGEVNGYTF
TRBV7-2,TRBJ1-3,NA,NA,TGTGCCAGCAGCTGGTTTAGCTCTGGAAACACCATATATTTT,CASSWFSSGNTIYF
TRBV27,TRBJ2-7,many,TRBD2,TGTGCCACCGGGGGGGGCGGGGACTACGAGCAGTACTTC,CATGGGGDYEQYF
TRBV5-1,TRBJ1-5,many,NA,TGCGCCAGCAGCCTGGAGGGTCGAAGCGATCAGCCCCAGCATTTT,CASSLEGRSDQPQHF
TRBV9,TRBJ2-7,NA,TRBD2,TGTGCCAGCAGCGGAGGACTAGCGCGCTCCTACGAGCAGTACTTC,CASSGGLARSYEQYF
TRBV2,TRBJ2-7,many,NA,TGTGCCAGCACCCTGTTCTTACGCGAGCAGTACTTC,CASTLFLREQYF
TRBV20-1,TRBJ1-4,few,NA,TGCAGTGCTAGATTTCGTCAGGAAAAACTGTTTTTT,CSARFRQEKLFF
TRBV10-2,TRBJ1-2,NA,NA,TGCGCCAGCAGTGATCAGTATGGCTACACCTTC,CASSDQYGYTF
TRBV24-1,TRBJ2-7,many,NA,TGTGCCACCAGTGATTTGGAGGGACCGGAGCAGTACTTC,CATSDLEGPEQYF
TRBV13,TRBJ2-7,NA,TRBD1,TGTGCCAGCAGCTTAGGGGGGACAGGGTGGGAGCAGTACTTC,CASSLGGTGWEQYF
TRBV19,TRBJ2-7,few,TRBD1,TGTGCCAGTAAGGTCAGGGGGTCCTACGAGCAGTACTTC,CASKVRGSYEQYF
TRBV19,TRBJ2-7,NA,TRBD2,TGTGCCAGTAGTACTGGGACTAGTACCTACGAGCAGTACTTC,CASSTGTSTYEQYF
TRBV7-2,TRBJ1-3,NA,NA,TGTGCCAGCAGCCCCCTGACGGGAGGTGGAAACACCATATATTTT,CASSPLTGGGNTIYF
TRBV3-1,TRBJ1-1,NA,NA,TGTGCCAGCAGCCAATTTGAGGGGTTGAACACTGAAGCTTTCTTT,CASSQFEGLNTEAFF
TRBV11-3,TRBJ1-1,many,NA,TGTGCCAGCACTAGTCCTCCGGGGTCTGAAGCTTTCTTT,CASTSPPGSEAFF
TRBV30,TRBJ1-2,few,NA,TGTGCCTGGAGTGTACGGGCACCAACATTCTATGGCTACACCTTC,CAWSVRAPTFYGYTF
TRBV5-1,TRBJ1-2,many,NA,TGCGCCAGCAGCTTCGAGCAGACCTATGGCTACACCTTC,CASSFEQTYGYTF
TRBV10-3,TRBJ2-7,many,TRBD2,TGTGCCATCAGTGAGCCGAGCGGGAGGGGGACCTACGAGCAGTACTTC,CAISEPSGRGTYEQYF
TRBV5-5,TRBJ1-4,few,NA,TGTGCCAGCAGCTGGGCGACAGGAGAAAATGAAAAACTGTTTTTT,CASSWATGENEKLFF
TRBV19,TRBJ1-2,few,TRBD1,TGTGCCAGTAGTATCGACAGGGCTGGCTACACCTTC,CASSIDRAGYTF
TRBV12-3/TRBV12-4,TRBJ1-6,many,NA,TGTGCCAGCCGGAGTAATTCACCCCTCCACTTT,CASRSNSPLHF
TRBV20-1,TRBJ2-5,many,TRBD2,TGCAGTGCTCAGATGCTAGCGGGAATGACCCAGTACTTC,CSAQMLAGMTQYF
TRBV9,TRBJ2-2,NA,NA,TGTGCCAGCAGCGTAGGCGGAGGCTCACCCGGGGAGCTGTTTTTT,CASSVGGGSPGELFF
TRBV3-1,TRBJ2-7,few,TRBD1,TGTGCCAGCAGCTCGGACAGGGGCAAAATCGAGCAGTACTTC,CASSSDRGKIEQYF
TRBV2,TRBJ2-5,NA,NA,TGTGCCAGCAGTGAGGGCTTCCAAGAGACCCAGTACTTC,CASSEGFQETQYF
TRBV7-9,TRBJ1-1,many,NA,TGTGCCAGCAGCTTGGATTCAGGGACTCCGGCTTTCTTT,CASSLDSGTPAFF
TRBV4-1,TRBJ1-4,NA,NA,TGCGCCAGCAGCCAAGATTGGGCAGGGAATACTAATGAAAAACTGTTTTTT,CASSQDWAGNTNEKLFF
TRBV7-9,TRBJ1-5,NA,NA,TGTGCCAGCAGCTTAGGGGGAAGGGACCATAGCAATCAGCCCCAGCATTTT,CASSLGGRDHSNQPQHF
TRBV12-3/TRBV12-4,TRBJ2-5,many,TRBD2,TGTGCCAGCAGCCCGGGACTAGCGGGGGCCGAGACCCAGTACTTC,CASSPGLAGAETQYF
TRBV12-3/TRBV12-4,TRBJ1-5,many,NA,TGTGCCAGCTCACAGAGCTATAGCAATCAGCCCCAGCATTTT,CASSQSYSNQPQHF
TRBV7-2,TRBJ2-4,few,TRBD2,TGTGCCAGCAGCTTAGATCCGACGGGAGGGACGGACATTCAGTACTTC,CASSLDPTGGTDIQYF
TRBV20-1,TRBJ1-4,many,TRBD1,TGCAGTGCAAAAGTGACAGGGACTGAGGGTGAAAAACTGTTTTTT,CSAKVTGTEGEKLFF
TRBV18,TRBJ2-5,NA,NA,TGTGCCAGCTCACCTTTGGCAGGGCAGTACCAAGAGACCCAGTACTTC,CASSPLAGQYQETQYF
TRBV12-3/TRBV12-4,TRBJ2-3,NA,TRBD2,TGTGCCAGCAGGGGAGCGGGAGGAATGTCAGATACGCAGTATTTT,CASRGAGGMSDTQYF
TRBV6-1,TRBJ2-7,many,TRBD2,TGTGCCCACGCCGGGACTACCAAGGAGAACGAGCAGTACTTC,CAHAGTTKENEQYF
TRBV6-2/TRBV6-3,TRBJ2-5,many,TRBD1,TGTGCCACCTCCCCCGGGACAGGATTCCAAGAGACCCAGTACTTC,CATSPGTGFQETQYF
TRBV7-2,TRBJ2-5,many,TRBD1,TGTGCCAGCAGCTTAGCAAGCAGGGGGTTTGAGACCCAGTACTTC,CASSLASRGFETQYF
TRBV5-5,TRBJ1-5,NA,NA,TGTGCCAGCAGCTTAATGACGGCTTCGCCCCGGCATTTT,CASSLMTASPRHF
TRBV28,TRBJ1-5,many,NA,TGTGCCAGCAGATTAGGAGGCAATCAGCCCCAGCATTTT,CASRLGGNQPQHF
TRBV6-1,TRBJ1-4,many,NA,TGTGCCAGCAAACCGGACCGGGGGGCCGATGTAAGAGAAAAACTGTTTTTT,CASKPDRGADVREKLFF
TRBV29-1,TRBJ2-2,few,TRBD1,TGCAGCGCGGGACAGGAGAACACCGGGGAGCTGTTTTTT,CSAGQENTGELFF
TRBV5-1,TRBJ1-4,few,NA,TGCGCCAGCAGCTTGGATGCGTATAATGAAAAACTGTTTTTT,CASSLDAYNEKLFF